This T cell receptor beta chain stems from a study of T cell responses to AZD1222 COVID-19 vaccine. Germline V gene lookup returns CDR1 MNHEY and CDR2 SVGAGI. Trimming shortened V by 6 bases and J by 3 bases, and 2 bases separated the two germline ends. The CDR3 is 10 residues long. TCRdb keeps only in-frame clones here, not all; method: immunoSEQ multiplex PCR. The table includes 150,000 or so clones, 88% detected once. V usage is TRBV6-5 and J usage is TRBJ1-1; no clear D. Sequences were derived from peripheral blood, sampled on day 0 of MenACWY control vaccination. The sequence came from an adult in good health. The DNA of the CDR3 is TGTGCCAGCAGGCACACTGAAGCTTTCTTT. This codes for CASRHTEAFF.